This TCR beta chain was captured in a study of T cell responses to AZD1222 COVID-19 vaccine. The V and J ends lost 4 bases and 2 bases respectively, with 8 bases between them. The CDR3 consists of 13 residues. The germline CDR1 and CDR2 sequences are SNHLY and FYNNEI. Measured with immunoSEQ multiplex PCR; TCRdb has only the in-frame clones, and not every one. The repertoire consists of over 100,000 clones, with 89% occurring once and the leading ten covering approximately 6%. The source is an adult in good health. V usage is TRBV2 and J usage is TRBJ1-2, with D uncertain. Sequences were derived from peripheral blood, sampled on day 0 of AZD1222 vaccination. This CDR3 reads CASSVRLNYGYTF. CDR3 sequence (DNA): TGTGCCAGCAGTGTTAGGCTAAACTATGGCTACACCTTC. Supplemented by reference TRBV2 and TRBJ1-2, the full variable domain reads EPEVTQTPSHQVTQMGQEVILRCVPISNHLYFYWYRQILGQKVEFLVSFYNNEISEKSEIFDDQFSVERPDGSNFTLKIRSTKLEDSAMYFCASSVRLNYGYTFGSGTRLTVV.